Listed below are T cell receptor beta chains from one sample, sequenced in a study of monozygotic twins with cystic fibrosis. Assay: immunoSEQ multiplex PCR; the TCRdb copy retains only in-frame clones and omits some. The sample has some 14,000 clones, about 93% seen once. Sequenced: blood. These TCRs come from a girl aged 2-10 years with cystic fibrosis. CDR3s include the opening cysteine and the closing phenylalanine or tryptophan. A D gene is named only where the DNA matches it firmly. Clone size is stated in some rows and not others, as once, few, many or a class when expanded.

-	TRBV21-1	-	TRBJ2-7	TGTGCCAGCAGCAAAGTGACAGGGGGCTCCTACGAGCAGTACTTC	CASSKVTGGSYEQYF
-	TRBV5-6	-	TRBJ2-7	TGTGCCAGCAGCTCAGCCGGGCTGTGGTCGGGGGAGCAGTACTTC	CASSSAGLWSGEQYF
-	TRBV13	-	TRBJ2-3	TGTGCCAGCAGCTTAGGTTTAGGGTCCACAGATACGCAGTATTTT	CASSLGLGSTDTQYF
-	TRBV21-1	few	TRBJ2-7	TGTGCCCTCAGGAGCTCCTACGAGCAGTACTTC	CALRSSYEQYF
TRBD2	TRBV5-1	-	TRBJ2-3	TGCGCCAGCAGCTTAAATAATTATCCGGGACTAGCGGGCACAGATACGCAGTATTTT	CASSLNNYPGLAGTDTQYF
-	TRBV5-1	-	TRBJ1-1	TGCGCCAGCAGCTTGGTTGGACAGAACACTGAAGCTTTCTTT	CASSLVGQNTEAFF
TRBD1	TRBV11-2	-	TRBJ1-1	TGTGCCAGCAGCTTAGATCTTTTTGACAGGGGAGCTTTCTTT	CASSLDLFDRGAFF
-	TRBV7-8	-	TRBJ1-2	TGTGCCAGCAGTCAGAGCTGGAAGAGGACCTTC	CASSQSWKRTF
-	TRBV5-6	-	TRBJ1-1	TGTGCCAGCAGGGATGTCAGCGGGAACACTGAAGCTTTCTTT	CASRDVSGNTEAFF
-	TRBV5-4	-	TRBJ2-5	TGTGCCAGCAGCTTGGGAGGGGAACGGCAAGAGACCCAGTACTTC	CASSLGGERQETQYF
-	TRBV5-1	-	TRBJ2-4	TGCGCCAGCAGCTTGGGGCAGGAGGACATTCAGTACTTC	CASSLGQEDIQYF
TRBD1	TRBV27	-	TRBJ2-7	TGTGCCAGCAGTTTATATGGACAGGGCCACTACGAGCAGTACTTC	CASSLYGQGHYEQYF
-	TRBV5-1	-	TRBJ1-5	TGCGCCAGCAGCTCGGATGGGGTGGGGTATCAGCCCCAGCATTTT	CASSSDGVGYQPQHF
-	TRBV19	-	TRBJ2-7	TGTGCCAGTAGTACAACCGGGACAAAGGACGAGCAGTACTTC	CASSTTGTKDEQYF
TRBD2	TRBV7-2	-	TRBJ2-7	TGTGCCAGCAGCCGCGAGCGGGGTAGCTCCTACGAGCAGTACTTC	CASSRERGSSYEQYF
TRBD2	TRBV7-6	-	TRBJ2-1	TGTGCCAGCAGCTTAGAACCGGTCGGGACTAGCGGGAGGAGGAATGAGCAGTTCTTC	CASSLEPVGTSGRRNEQFF
TRBD2	TRBV9	-	TRBJ2-5	TGTGCCAGCAGCGGACAAGGGCTAGCGGGAGTGGGTGAGACCCAGTACTTC	CASSGQGLAGVGETQYF
-	TRBV29-1	-	TRBJ1-1	TGCAGCGTTGTCCTTATCGAGAACACTGAAGCTTTCTTT	CSVVLIENTEAFF
TRBD1	TRBV5-1	-	TRBJ1-4	TGCGCCAGCAGCCCCGGGACAGGTACTGGAAAACTGTTTTTT	CASSPGTGTGKLFF
-	TRBV25-1	few	TRBJ1-1	TGTGCCAGCAGTGATAACTGGGGAGCTTTCTTT	CASSDNWGAFF
-	TRBV14	-	TRBJ2-7	TGTGCCAGCAGCCAAGTGGGACGGCCTGGCGAGCAGTACTTC	CASSQVGRPGEQYF
-	TRBV9	-	TRBJ2-3	TGTGCCAGCAGCGTAGATGCGTCTAGCGGCACAGATACGCAGTATTTT	CASSVDASSGTDTQYF
-	TRBV4-3	-	TRBJ2-1	TGCGCCAGCAGCCCGGGGGCGTTCTACAATGAGCAGTTCTTC	CASSPGAFYNEQFF
TRBD2	TRBV14	once	TRBJ2-5	TGTGCCAGCAGCCAAGGCCGGACTAGCGGGTACCAGGGGACCCAGTACTTC	CASSQGRTSGYQGTQYF
-	TRBV7-2	once	TRBJ1-5	TGTGCCAGCAGCTTAGCCACAGGTTCCGATCAGCCCCAGCATTTT	CASSLATGSDQPQHF
-	TRBV27	-	TRBJ1-3	TGTGCCAGCAGTTTATACTCTGCGCGGCCGGGAAACACCATATATTTT	CASSLYSARPGNTIYF
TRBD2	TRBV6-5	-	TRBJ2-7	TGTGCCAGCAGTTATGCGGGAGGCTCCTACGAGCAGTACTTC	CASSYAGGSYEQYF
TRBD2	TRBV6-1	-	TRBJ2-1	TGTGCCAGCAGGGGACTAGCGGGGACCTACAATGAGCAGTTCTTC	CASRGLAGTYNEQFF
-	TRBV2	once	TRBJ1-5	TGTGCCAGCACCCCTGGAGATAGCAATCAGCCCCAGCATTTT	CASTPGDSNQPQHF
-	TRBV7-8	-	TRBJ1-5	TGTGCCAGCAGCTTACGCCCCCGGTGGGTAAGGCAGCCCCAGCATTTT	CASSLRPRWVRQPQHF
-	TRBV25-1	-	TRBJ1-1	TGTGCCAGCAGTGAGGCAGGTATGAACACTGAAGCTTTCTTT	CASSEAGMNTEAFF
TRBD1	TRBV27	-	TRBJ1-2	TGTGCCAGCAGTTGGTCTGACCCGGGACAGGGTCACGGCTACACCTTC	CASSWSDPGQGHGYTF
-	TRBV28	once	TRBJ2-7	TGTGCCAGCAGCAGGGTGTGGGGGAGTTTCTACGAGCAGTACTTC	CASSRVWGSFYEQYF
TRBD2	TRBV28	-	TRBJ2-7	TGTGCCAGCAGTTTATTATTGGCGGGAGGTCCCGAGCAGTACTTC	CASSLLLAGGPEQYF
-	TRBV9	-	TRBJ2-3	TGTGCCAGCAGCGGTGGATCCGGGACTAGCACAGATACGCAGTATTTT	CASSGGSGTSTDTQYF
-	TRBV5-5	-	TRBJ2-5	TGTGCCAGCAGCGACCACCGGGGGGCCGGGGAGACCCAGTACTTC	CASSDHRGAGETQYF
-	TRBV28	-	TRBJ1-2	TGTGCCAGCAGTTTCATTTCAGGGGCTAAGAGCACCTTC	CASSFISGAKSTF
-	TRBV29-1	-	TRBJ1-1	TGCAGCGTTGGGGCCGGCCACGGGACTGAAGCTTTCTTT	CSVGAGHGTEAFF
-	TRBV2	-	TRBJ2-1	TGTGCCAGCAGCCCGGGACTTAACCCCTACAATGAGCAGTTCTTC	CASSPGLNPYNEQFF
-	TRBV7-6	-	TRBJ1-5	TGTGCCAGCAGCCCAATCCCTCATAGCAATCAGCCCCAGCATTTT	CASSPIPHSNQPQHF
TRBD2	TRBV5-1	-	TRBJ2-2	TGCGCCAGCAGCGGCTCCGGGACTAGGTTTCCCGGGGAGCTGTTTTTT	CASSGSGTRFPGELFF
-	TRBV27	-	TRBJ1-1	TGTGCCAGCAGTTTCAACCCGGGGGGGACTGAAGCTTTCTTT	CASSFNPGGTEAFF
-	TRBV10-3	-	TRBJ2-1	TGTGCCATCAGCGACATTGGAAATGAGCAGTTCTTC	CAISDIGNEQFF
TRBD2	TRBV4-1	-	TRBJ2-7	TGCGCCAGCAGCCAAGATCTAGGGCTAGCGGGCGACTACGAGCAGTACTTC	CASSQDLGLAGDYEQYF
-	TRBV6-4	-	TRBJ1-1	TGTGCCAGCAGCCCCGACGGGCACACTGAAGCTTTCTTT	CASSPDGHTEAFF
-	TRBV19	-	TRBJ2-1	TGTGCCAGTAGTATAGTAGCCCACAATGAGCAGTTCTTC	CASSIVAHNEQFF
-	TRBV4-1	-	TRBJ1-2	TGCGCCAGCAGCCCCGCCCCCGGCGGGGGAGGCTACACCTTC	CASSPAPGGGGYTF
TRBD1	TRBV7-9	-	TRBJ1-1	TGTGCCAGCAGCTCCTACAGGGGGAAGAACACTGAAGCTTTCTTT	CASSSYRGKNTEAFF
-	TRBV12-5	-	TRBJ2-7	TGTGCTAGTGGCCCTCTGAACGAGCAGTACTTC	CASGPLNEQYF
TRBD1	TRBV19	-	TRBJ2-1	TGTGCCAGTAGTGGCCCGGGACAGGGCATAAGGGATGAGCAGTTCTTC	CASSGPGQGIRDEQFF
-	TRBV12-5	-	TRBJ2-1	TGTGCTAGTGAGGGTAGCTCCTACAATGAGCAGTTCTTC	CASEGSSYNEQFF
-	TRBV28	-	TRBJ1-1	TGTGCCAGCAGCTTGAGGGGTACTGAAGCTTTCTTT	CASSLRGTEAFF
-	TRBV18	few	TRBJ2-7	TGTGCCAGCTCCTCCGAACCCTACGAGCAGTACTTC	CASSSEPYEQYF
-	TRBV10-3	-	TRBJ1-1	TGTGCCATCAGTGAAGGCCCGGGGGACACTGAAGCTTTCTTT	CAISEGPGDTEAFF
-	TRBV27	-	TRBJ2-7	TGTGCCAGCAGTTTGGTATCGGGGGCTGGCTACGAGCAGTACTTC	CASSLVSGAGYEQYF
TRBD1	TRBV10-3	-	TRBJ1-2	TGTGCCATCAGGGACAGGGGGCGATGGTATGGCTACACCTTC	CAIRDRGRWYGYTF
-	TRBV6-5	-	TRBJ1-1	TGTGCCAGCAGGATAAAACTGAACACTGAAGCTTTCTTT	CASRIKLNTEAFF
-	TRBV4-3	-	TRBJ1-2	TGCGCCAGTTCGGGTAGAGGCTATGGCTACACCTTC	CASSGRGYGYTF
-	TRBV28	-	TRBJ2-7	TGTGCCAGCAGTTTCGAGCTCAGGACACCAGCCTACGAGCAGTACTTC	CASSFELRTPAYEQYF
-	TRBV4-1	-	TRBJ1-4	TGCGCCAGCAGCCACTCCCGGGAAGGTTTTTATCTGGAAGAAAAACTGTTTTTT	CASSHSREGFYLEEKLFF